Sequencing of this T cell receptor beta chain was carried out in a study of early T cells in non-severe SARS-CoV-2 infection. Trimming cost V 1 base and J 10 bases, with 19 bases left between them. Per the germline V gene, CDR1 is GTSNPN and CDR2 is SVGIG (reference sequence). The CDR3 consists of 14 residues. TCRdb passed the 5' RACE reads through MiXCR, listing each CDR3 protein once. The profile covers some 50,000 distinct CDR3 sequences, with about a tenth appearing a single time and under 25% taken by the ten largest. Input material: whole blood. The chain joins TRBV30 to TRBJ1-1, with unresolved D. The sequence was obtained from an adult who was a healthcare worker with PCR-confirmed SARS-CoV-2 infection or an uninfected control (not recorded which). The CDR3 bases are TGTGCCTGGAGTGGGCTCGGCGGCGTTTCGAGAGCTTTCTTT. This sequence encodes CAWSGLGGVSRAFF.